This T cell receptor beta chain was captured by sequencing in a study of patients and donors after allogeneic stem cell transplantation. This clonotype turned up a few times. MiXCR, applied by TCRdb to the RT-PCR reads, yields one record per CDR3 protein. The sample shows approximately 210,000 distinct CDR3 sequences, 41% of them seen only once. Deletions cut 6 bases from V and 6 bases from J, with 9 bases between. The CDR3 has 12 residues. The specimen sequenced was blood, either unsorted or a sorted T cell fraction (not recorded which). V usage is TRBV12-3 or TRBV12-4 and J usage is TRBJ2-4; D is undetermined. The sequence was collected from a human donor who was either an allogeneic HSCT recipient or a stem cell or donor lymphocyte infusion donor (not recorded which). It is not recorded whose cells these are; they may come from a transplant donor. DNA for the CDR3: TGTGCCAGCAGGCCCGATGGAAACATTCAGTACTTC. Protein product: CASRPDGNIQYF.